This T cell receptor beta chain came from a study of cytomegalovirus exposure and HLA in healthy donors (dated by TCRdb to the late 2010s). Study-wide context: According to an earlier analysis of 587 of the donors, roughly 180 million T cells yielded some 110 million unique TCR beta sequences and about 300 Gb of sequence data. Roughly 320 gigabases of sequencing data and around 85 million unique TCR sequences made up an early release that covered approximately 620 HLA-typed donors. Of the 350 to 400 genotyped donors, over 65% fell in the genetic ancestry cluster associated with self-reported Caucasian donors. The study aimed to test whether signatures of past pathogen exposure could be identified by cataloging public T cell receptors. The T cell repertoires of 666 subjects were profiled by immunosequencing and related to cytomegalovirus serostatus. In addition to the first cohort of roughly 700 subjects, a separate validation cohort of 120 different subjects was used. To predict cytomegalovirus infection status, the study combined high-throughput TCR immunosequencing, statistical association of individual TCRs with disease status, and machine learning. A later analysis re-examined previously published TCR beta repertoires from more than 550 donors and added high-resolution HLA genotyping to investigate patterns of TCR occurrence. Rather than using new phenotypic data, the later analysis identified candidate immune exposures from TCR beta sequences and from how often those sequences occurred across donors. To decide whether each TCR beta V gene segment behaved as functional or pseudogenic, an earlier analysis of some 600 of the donors relied on high-throughput TCR beta sequencing. Alongside the repertoire data, information on donor age, sex, ethnicity and CMV serostatus was compiled. A later genetic analysis used genome-wide SNP genotypes for about three fifths of the 666 donors, treating that subset as a discovery cohort. All discovery cohort repertoires had been generated using a single sequencing platform. Both class I and class II loci were covered by HLA typing, at four-digit resolution. Typing coverage differed by locus: A, B, C, DRB1 and DQB1 were typed in about 629-640 donors, DQA1 in about 550, DPA1 in 600 to 610, and DPB1 in 400 to 480. Four or five DR-DQ haplotypes were treated as single units for association and clustering because of strong linkage in the cohort. Across 398 genotyped donors of the cohort, an average of approximately 200,000 unique TCR beta nucleotide sequences per donor were sequenced, and approximately 17% of those sequences were non-productive.

The cohort comprised hundreds of healthy bone marrow donors. At the time of sampling, every cohort member was nominally healthy, though immune exposures that went unrecorded were likely present. The donor tested CMV seronegative, placing the donor among the 300 to 400 seronegative members of the cohort. Each donor provided a peripheral blood sample, and peripheral blood mononuclear cells were used for TCR beta sequencing. Genomic DNA extraction from the blood cell samples was performed with the Qiagen DNeasy Blood Extraction Kit. The germline V gene encodes CDR1 MNHEY and CDR2 SVGAGI. Taken from cysteine to phenylalanine, the CDR3 has 15 residues. CDR3 DNA only is kept here, 45 bases in frame from base 1. Trimmed from V: 6 bases; trimmed from J: 9 bases; junction bases lacking a gene match: 12. Notes on this clone: Its antigen is still unknown. Qualities for individual bases were not recorded, and no much larger clone is one base off.

Receptor amplification or capture employed the immunoSEQ multiplex PCR assay. For the multiplex PCR, a mixture combining 60 forward primers for TCR Vbeta segments and 13 reverse primers for TCR Jbeta segments was used. Amplification of the CDR3 region of rearranged TCR beta genes was performed with a multiplex PCR assay on genomic DNA. Amplified TCR beta libraries were sequenced as 87-base-pair reads on the Illumina HiSeq System. In the source study's methods: Across the 500 to 750 repertoires, a later analysis counted around 80 million unique TCR beta chains, 9 million to 14 million of which were shared by at least two donors. Raw reads were error-corrected and collapsed into unique sequences by a nearest-neighbor algorithm in which closely related sequences were merged to remove PCR and sequencing errors. V, D and J gene segments were assigned by aligning CDR3 sequences to IMGT reference sequences. For a sequence to be retained, a match of at least six nucleotides to both a V gene segment and a J gene segment was required. Rearrangements were called productive when the CDR3 lacked stop codons and stayed in frame with V and J; all others were non-productive. CDR3 was defined according to IMGT convention as the region running from the second conserved V-encoded cysteine to the conserved J-encoded phenylalanine. In an earlier analysis of 500 to 650 of the donors, sequences lacking an unambiguous match to a single V gene segment were excluded. In an earlier analysis of 587 of the donors, a V segment was called functional when productive rearrangements were above 56.7%, and segregating when the standard deviation between donors exceeded 5%. A statistical classification framework was developed to diagnose cytomegalovirus status using the catalog of TCR beta chain sequences. V and J gene assignment, in a later analysis, came from comparing TCR nucleotide sequences with IMGT/GENE-DB human TR gene sequences. The TCRdist pipeline was used in a later analysis to assign CDR3 sequences and most-parsimonious VDJ recombination scenarios. In a later analysis, each TCR beta chain was defined by its CDR3 amino acid sequence together with its V-gene family, and reads lacking a unique V-gene family were excluded. In a later analysis, approximately 640 highly shared, low-generation-probability nucleotide sequences were removed to address suspected cross-contamination and a sequencing artifact. In a later analysis, a clonal expansion index for each public chain was calculated from normalized within-repertoire ranks of inferred template counts. Generation probabilities in a later analysis came from a VDJ recombination model fitted to out-of-frame rearrangements, and those results were checked against IGoR. Hypergeometric tests were used in a later analysis to score TCR-TCR, TCR-HLA and TCR-CMV co-occurrence, with a repertoire-size bias correction applied to the TCR pairs. To estimate false discovery rates, a later analysis permuted the HLA or CMV assignments 20 times. In a later analysis, co-occurring TCRs were grouped using DBSCAN, and TCRdist sequence similarity was added for clustering within HLA-allele-positive subsets. Repertoires with fewer than 30,000 or more than 120,000 public chains were left out of co-occurrence clustering, as were a handful of repertoires with anomalous nucleotide sharing. Here the immuneACCESS table is served through TCRdb, limited to in-frame sequences with V and J called. Missing clones are a known gap in these copies; in checked studies unresolved V genes cover under half, and the rest lacks a known reason. V, J and clone size are those of that table, while D and trimming were read from the DNA. The sample yields some 200,000 clones; around three quarters were counted once. The ten biggest clones cover 2% to 2.5% of the sample.

The paper as a whole reports these results and caveats: According to a later analysis, TCR association rates differed among HLA loci, with DRB1 alleles showing the most associated TCRs and HLA-C alleles showing the fewest. Compared with the roughly 670-donor mean, donors in an Asian-associated ancestry cluster had fewer N-insertions in productive TCRs, according to a later genetic analysis. A later genetic analysis associated a missense DCLRE1C variant with V-gene and J-gene trimming of TCR beta chains, and an independent cohort replicated the association. Because the 87-base-pair reads could not distinguish some IMGT-functional V segments, including TRBV6-2 and TRBV6-3, those segments were excluded. The sequencing pipeline was judged likely to have produced a cluster of highly shared sequence variants as a technical artifact. Several of the top co-occurrence clusters appeared to be linked to parvovirus B19, influenza, CMV and Epstein-Barr virus, according to a later analysis. A further reported finding was that TCR beta sequences accurately predicted the HLA-A and HLA-B alleles for most subjects in the first cohort. In vitro tests confirmed that three of the cytomegalovirus-associated TCR beta chains recognize cytomegalovirus antigens. A later analysis found that HLA-associated TCR beta chains were more clonally expanded and had lower generation probabilities than equally common non-associated chains. The classifier was reported to diagnose cytomegalovirus status with high specificity and sensitivity in both the original and validation cohorts. It was suggested by the authors that the approach could potentially be generalized to other disease states and immunological phenotypes. According to a later analysis, most CMV-associated TCR beta chains appeared to be HLA-restricted, and the HLA associations seemed to be driven largely by CMV exposure. Most TCR sequences were seen in very few donors, while some public TCRs were found in many individuals. In the study, 150 to 200 TCR beta chains were listed as associated with cytomegalovirus. Broadly in line with IMGT annotations, most TCR beta V segments showed up in productive rearrangements about 90% or about 30% of the time in an earlier analysis of some 590 of the donors. Because counts were too low, some 17 rarely observed V segments, including chromosome 9 orphons, were left out of the earlier analysis of a few hundred of the donors. When HLA alleles, especially DR and DQ, strongly co-occurred, TCR associations were difficult to assign to individual alleles. CMV serostatus was the only immune exposure information available for the cohort. Specific HLA alleles were associated with over 15,000 TCR beta sequences at a false discovery rate of 0.05 in a later analysis. Correlated functional status among segregating V segments might be attributable to linkage disequilibrium, but an unknown experimental factor could not be ruled out. Because HLA typing was missing for some donors at each locus, association tests included only the typed subset. Presence/absence analyses assumed roughly uniform sequencing depth across donors, an assumption that may not hold. Only TCR beta chains were sequenced in this cohort, and the absence of alpha or paired-chain data limited detectable features.

The specimen was PBMCs. This TCR came from a woman between 45 and 65 years old in good health and CMV-seronegative. The V and J segments used are TRBV6-5 and TRBJ2-7; the junction holds 12 bases that match TRBD2. The CDR3 is CASRWTSGATGGQYF. The DNA sequence is TGTGCCAGCAGGTGGACTAGCGGGGCTACGGGAGGGCAGTACTTC.